The sequence of this TCR beta chain was determined in a study of low-dose radiotherapy and immunotherapy resistance in tumors. Looking at the study overall: The regimen for patients comprised intravenous nivolumab 240 mg every two weeks plus intravenous ipilimumab 1 mg/kg every six weeks.

Time point defined: after trial treatment. Treatment in this sample: LDRT plus nivolumab, ipilimumab, low-dose cyclophosphamide and aspirin (RACIN trial). The presence of advanced solid tumors lacking tumor-infiltrating lymphocytes characterized eligible patients. This clonotype has ten or more counts. In germline, CDR1 is DFQATT, CDR2 SNEGSKA (reference sequence). This CDR3 region has 15 residues. V dropped 6 bases and J dropped 4 bases, with 18 bases sitting between them. Alpha- and beta-chain coverage of first-strand cDNA came from TRAV- and TRBV-specific primers. Both a constant-region primer and a V-primer adapter served to amplify TCRs across 15 to 20 PCR cycles. In vitro transcription amplified isolated mRNA. One entry per CDR3 protein results from TCRdb running MiXCR on the reads. The data contain 30,000 to 40,000 distinct CDR3 sequences, less than 25% of them seen just once; the ten biggest clones take up approximately 8.3%.

The source is a female donor with ovarian cancer. This chain connects TRBV20-1 to TRBJ1-4; D gene uncertain. The sample in question was PBMCs, obtained after low-dose radiotherapy plus immunotherapy. CDR3 sequence reads: CSATTRPYYNEKLFF. The CDR3, as DNA: TGCAGTGCAACGACAAGGCCCTACTATAATGAAAAACTGTTTTTT.